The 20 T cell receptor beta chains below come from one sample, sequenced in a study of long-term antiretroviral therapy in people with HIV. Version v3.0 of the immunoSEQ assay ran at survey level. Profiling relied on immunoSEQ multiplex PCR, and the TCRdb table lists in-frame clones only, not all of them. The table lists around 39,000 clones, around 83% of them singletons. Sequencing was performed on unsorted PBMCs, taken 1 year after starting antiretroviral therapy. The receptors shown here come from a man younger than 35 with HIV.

CDR3 nucleotides: TGCGCCAGCAGCCAAGATCGGACGGCCGAGTTTTGGGGCTACACCTTC. Residues: CASSQDRTAEFWGYTF. The J gene is TRBJ1-2, the V gene TRBV4-3; unclear D gene. CDR1 LGHNA and CDR2 YSLEER come from the germline V gene. Trimming stripped 0 bases from V and 8 bases from J, with 19 bases between. CDR3 length: 16 residues.

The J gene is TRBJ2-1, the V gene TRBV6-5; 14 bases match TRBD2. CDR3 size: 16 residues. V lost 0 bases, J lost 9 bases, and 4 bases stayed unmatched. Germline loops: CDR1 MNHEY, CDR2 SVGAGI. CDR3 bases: TGTGCCAGCAGTTACTCGGAGACTAGCGGGAGGGGTGAGCAGTTCTTC. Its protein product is CASSYSETSGRGEQFF.

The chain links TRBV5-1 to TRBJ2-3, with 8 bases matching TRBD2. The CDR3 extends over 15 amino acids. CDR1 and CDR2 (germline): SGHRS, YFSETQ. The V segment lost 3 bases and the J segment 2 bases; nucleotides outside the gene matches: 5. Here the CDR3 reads CASSSGRAVTDTQYF. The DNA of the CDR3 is TGCGCCAGCAGCTCCGGGAGGGCAGTCACAGATACGCAGTATTTT.

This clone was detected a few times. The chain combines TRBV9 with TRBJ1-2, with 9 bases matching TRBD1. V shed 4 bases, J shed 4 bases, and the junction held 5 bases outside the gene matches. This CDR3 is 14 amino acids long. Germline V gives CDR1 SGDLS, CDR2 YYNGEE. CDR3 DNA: TGTGCCAGCAGCCCCGCGGGACAGGGCTATGGCTACACCTTC. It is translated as CASSPAGQGYGYTF.

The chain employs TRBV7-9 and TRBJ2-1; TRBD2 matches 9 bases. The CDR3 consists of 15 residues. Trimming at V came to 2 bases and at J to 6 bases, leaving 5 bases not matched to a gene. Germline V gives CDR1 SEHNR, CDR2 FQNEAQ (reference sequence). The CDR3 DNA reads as TGTGCCAGCAGCTTAAGGCTAGCGGGGAGCAATGAGCAGTTCTTC. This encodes CASSLRLAGSNEQFF.

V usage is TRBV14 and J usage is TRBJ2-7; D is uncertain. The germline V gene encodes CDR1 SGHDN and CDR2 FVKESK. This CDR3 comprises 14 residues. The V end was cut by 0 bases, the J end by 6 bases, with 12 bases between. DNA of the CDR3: TGTGCCAGCAGCCAAGATCTTGGGGAAGGCGAGCAGTACTTC. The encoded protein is CASSQDLGEGEQYF.

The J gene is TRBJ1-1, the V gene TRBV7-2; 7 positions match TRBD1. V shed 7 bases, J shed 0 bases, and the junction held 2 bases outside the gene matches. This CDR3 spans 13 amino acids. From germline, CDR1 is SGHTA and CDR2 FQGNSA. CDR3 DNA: TGTGCCAGCACCAGGGGGTTGAACACTGAAGCTTTCTTT. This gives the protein CASTRGLNTEAFF. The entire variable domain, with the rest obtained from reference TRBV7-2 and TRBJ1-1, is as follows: GAGVSQSPSNKVTEKGKDVELRCDPISGHTALYWYRQSLGQGLEFLIYFQGNSAPDKSGLPSDRFSAERTGGSVSTLTIQRTQQEDSAVYLCASTRGLNTEAFFGQGTRLTVV.

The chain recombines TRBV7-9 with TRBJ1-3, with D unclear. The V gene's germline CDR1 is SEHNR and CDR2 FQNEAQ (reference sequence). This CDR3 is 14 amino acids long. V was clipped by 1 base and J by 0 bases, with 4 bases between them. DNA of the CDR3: TGTGCCAGCAGCTTAGTCGTCTCTGGAAACACCATATATTTT. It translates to CASSLVVSGNTIYF.

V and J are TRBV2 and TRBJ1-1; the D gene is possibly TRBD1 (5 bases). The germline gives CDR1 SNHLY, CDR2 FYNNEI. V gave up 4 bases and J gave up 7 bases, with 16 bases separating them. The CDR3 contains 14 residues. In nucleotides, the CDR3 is TGTGCCAGCAGTGTGTTGAGAGGGGCTGATGAAGCTTTCTTT. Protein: CASSVLRGADEAFF.

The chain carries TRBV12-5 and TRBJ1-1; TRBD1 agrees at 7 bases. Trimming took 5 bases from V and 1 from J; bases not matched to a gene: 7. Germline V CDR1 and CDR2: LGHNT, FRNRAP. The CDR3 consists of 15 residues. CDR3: CASGPTTGTNTEAFF. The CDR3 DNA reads TGTGCTAGTGGTCCCACGACAGGGACGAACACTGAAGCTTTCTTT.

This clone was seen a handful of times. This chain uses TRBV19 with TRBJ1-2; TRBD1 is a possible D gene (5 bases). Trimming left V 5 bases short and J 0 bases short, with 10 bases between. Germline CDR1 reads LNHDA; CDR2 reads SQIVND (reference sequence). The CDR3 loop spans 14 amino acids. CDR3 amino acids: CASSQGIANYGYTF. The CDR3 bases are TGTGCCAGTAGTCAGGGCATAGCTAACTATGGCTACACCTTC.

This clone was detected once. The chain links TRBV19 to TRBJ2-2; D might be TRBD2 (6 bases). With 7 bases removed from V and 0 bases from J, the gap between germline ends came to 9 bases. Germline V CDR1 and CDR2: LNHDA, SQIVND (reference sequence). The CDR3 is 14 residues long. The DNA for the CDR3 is TGTGCCAGTAACGGGGGTTCGAACACCGGGGAGCTGTTTTTT. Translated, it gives CASNGGSNTGELFF.

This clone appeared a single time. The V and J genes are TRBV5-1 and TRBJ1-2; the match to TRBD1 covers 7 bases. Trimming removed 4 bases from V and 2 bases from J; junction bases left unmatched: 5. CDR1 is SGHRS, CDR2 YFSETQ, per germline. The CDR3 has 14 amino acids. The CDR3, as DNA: TGCGCCAGCAGCCCCCCGACAGGGAACTATGGCTACACCTTC. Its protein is CASSPPTGNYGYTF. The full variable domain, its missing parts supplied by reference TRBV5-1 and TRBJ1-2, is KAGVTQTPRYLIKTRGQQVTLSCSPISGHRSVSWYQQTPGQGLQFLFEYFSETQRNKGNFPGRFSGRQFSNSRSEMNVSTLELGDSALYLCASSPPTGNYGYTFGSGTRLTVV.

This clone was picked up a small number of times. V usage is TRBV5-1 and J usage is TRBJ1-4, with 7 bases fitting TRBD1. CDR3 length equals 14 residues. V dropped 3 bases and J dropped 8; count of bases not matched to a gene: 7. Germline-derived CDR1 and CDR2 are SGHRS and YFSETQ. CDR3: CASSSTGTEEKLFF. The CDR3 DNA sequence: TGCGCCAGCAGCTCGACAGGGACGGAGGAAAAACTGTTTTTT. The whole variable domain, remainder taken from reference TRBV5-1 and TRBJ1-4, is KAGVTQTPRYLIKTRGQQVTLSCSPISGHRSVSWYQQTPGQGLQFLFEYFSETQRNKGNFPGRFSGRQFSNSRSEMNVSTLELGDSALYLCASSSTGTEEKLFFGSGTQLSVL.

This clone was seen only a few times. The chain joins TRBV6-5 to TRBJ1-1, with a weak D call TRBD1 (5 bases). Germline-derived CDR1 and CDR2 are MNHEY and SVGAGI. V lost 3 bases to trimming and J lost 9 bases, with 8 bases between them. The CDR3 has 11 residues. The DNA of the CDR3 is TGTGCCAGCAGTTATACAGGAAAAGCTTTCTTT. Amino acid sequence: CASSYTGKAFF.

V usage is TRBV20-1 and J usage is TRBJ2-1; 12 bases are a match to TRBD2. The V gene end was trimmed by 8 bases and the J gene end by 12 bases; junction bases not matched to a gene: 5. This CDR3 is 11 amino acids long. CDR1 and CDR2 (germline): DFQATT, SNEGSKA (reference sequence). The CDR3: CSLAGGGRQFF. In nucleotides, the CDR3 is TGCAGTCTAGCGGGGGGGGGAAGGCAGTTCTTC.

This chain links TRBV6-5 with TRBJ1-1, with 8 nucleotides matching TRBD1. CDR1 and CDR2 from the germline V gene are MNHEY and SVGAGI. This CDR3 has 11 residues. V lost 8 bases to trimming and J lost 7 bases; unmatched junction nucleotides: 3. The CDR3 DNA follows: TGTGCCAGCGGACAGGGCCTTGAAGCTTTCTTT. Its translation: CASGQGLEAFF.

Here the CDR3 DNA reads TGTGCCAGCAGCTCGGGACAGGGGACCTACGAGCAGTACTTC. Protein sequence: CASSSGQGTYEQYF. This chain joins TRBV7-9 and TRBJ2-7; 10 bases agree with TRBD1. Per the germline V gene, CDR1 is SEHNR and CDR2 is FQNEAQ (reference sequence). This CDR3 has 14 amino acids. Trimming removed 4 bases from V and 2 bases from J; junction bases left unmatched: 2.

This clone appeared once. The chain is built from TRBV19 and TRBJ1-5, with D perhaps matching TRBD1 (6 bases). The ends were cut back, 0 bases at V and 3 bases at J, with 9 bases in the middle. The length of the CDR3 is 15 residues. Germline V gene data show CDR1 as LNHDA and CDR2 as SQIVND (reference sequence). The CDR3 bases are TGTGCCAGTAGTATAGATGGGACAACCAATCAGCCCCAGCATTTT. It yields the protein CASSIDGTTNQPQHF. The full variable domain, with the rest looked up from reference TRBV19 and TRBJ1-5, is DGGITQSPKYLFRKEGQNVTLSCEQNLNHDAMYWYRQDPGQGLRLIYYSQIVNDFQKGDIAEGYSVSREKKESFPLTVTSAQKNPTAFYLCASSIDGTTNQPQHFGDGTRLSIL.

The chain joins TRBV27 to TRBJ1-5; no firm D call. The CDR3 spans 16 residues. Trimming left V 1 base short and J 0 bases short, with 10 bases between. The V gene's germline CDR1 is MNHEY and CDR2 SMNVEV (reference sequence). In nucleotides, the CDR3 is TGTGCCAGCAGTTTATACCGAGACCATAGCAATCAGCCCCAGCATTTT. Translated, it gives CASSLYRDHSNQPQHF.